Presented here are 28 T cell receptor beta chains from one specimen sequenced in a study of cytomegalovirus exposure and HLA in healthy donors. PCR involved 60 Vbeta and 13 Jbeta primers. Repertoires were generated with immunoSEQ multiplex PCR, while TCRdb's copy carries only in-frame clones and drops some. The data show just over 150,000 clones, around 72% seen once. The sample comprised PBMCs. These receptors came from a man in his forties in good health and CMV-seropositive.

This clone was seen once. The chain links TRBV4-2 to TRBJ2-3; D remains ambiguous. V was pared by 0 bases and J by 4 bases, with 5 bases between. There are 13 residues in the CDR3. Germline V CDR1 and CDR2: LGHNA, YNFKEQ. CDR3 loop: CASSQERADTQYF. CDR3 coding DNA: TGTGCCAGCAGCCAAGAGAGAGCAGATACGCAGTATTTT.

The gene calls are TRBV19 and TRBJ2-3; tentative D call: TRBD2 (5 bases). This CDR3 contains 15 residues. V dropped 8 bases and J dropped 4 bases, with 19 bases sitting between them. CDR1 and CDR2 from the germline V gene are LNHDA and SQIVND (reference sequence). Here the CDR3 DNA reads TGTGCCAGTTCACCGAGGGCAGTGAGCCCAGATACGCAGTATTTT. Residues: CASSPRAVSPDTQYF.

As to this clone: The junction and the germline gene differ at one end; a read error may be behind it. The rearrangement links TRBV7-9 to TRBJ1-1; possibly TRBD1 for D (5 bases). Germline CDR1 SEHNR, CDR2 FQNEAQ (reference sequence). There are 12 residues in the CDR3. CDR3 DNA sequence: TGTTCCAGCATTGGACAGAACACTGAAGCTTTCTTT. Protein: CSSIGQNTEAFF.

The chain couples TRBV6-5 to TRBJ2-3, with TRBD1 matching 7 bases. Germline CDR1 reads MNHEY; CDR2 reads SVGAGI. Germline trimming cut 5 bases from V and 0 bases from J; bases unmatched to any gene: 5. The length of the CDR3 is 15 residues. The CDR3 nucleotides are TGTGCCAGCAGTCCCCCGGGACAGAGCACAGATACGCAGTATTTT. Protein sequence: CASSPPGQSTDTQYF.

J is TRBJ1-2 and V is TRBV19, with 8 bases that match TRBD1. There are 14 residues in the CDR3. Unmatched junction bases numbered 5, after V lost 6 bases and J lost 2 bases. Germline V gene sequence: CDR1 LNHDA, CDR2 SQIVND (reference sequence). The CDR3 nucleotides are TGTGCCAGTAGAACGGACAGGGACAACTATGGCTACACCTTC. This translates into CASRTDRDNYGYTF.

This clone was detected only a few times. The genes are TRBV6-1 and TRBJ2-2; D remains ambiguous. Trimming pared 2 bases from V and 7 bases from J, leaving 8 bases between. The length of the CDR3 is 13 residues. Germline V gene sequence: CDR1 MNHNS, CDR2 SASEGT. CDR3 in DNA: TGTGCCAGCAGTGAACAGGCGTTCGGGGAGCTGTTTTTT. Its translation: CASSEQAFGELFF.

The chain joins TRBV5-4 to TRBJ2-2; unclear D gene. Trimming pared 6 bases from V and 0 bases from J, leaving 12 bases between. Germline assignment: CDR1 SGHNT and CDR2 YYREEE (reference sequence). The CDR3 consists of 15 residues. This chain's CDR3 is CASNFGHANTGELFF. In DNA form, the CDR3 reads TGTGCCAGCAATTTTGGGCATGCGAACACCGGGGAGCTGTTTTTT.

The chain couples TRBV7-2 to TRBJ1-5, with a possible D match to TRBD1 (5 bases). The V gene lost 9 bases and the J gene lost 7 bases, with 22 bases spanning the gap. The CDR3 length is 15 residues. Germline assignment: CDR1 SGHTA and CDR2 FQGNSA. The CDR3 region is CASSRDSKMVQPQHF. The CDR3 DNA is TGTGCCAGTAGTCGGGACTCAAAAATGGTCCAGCCCCAGCATTTT.

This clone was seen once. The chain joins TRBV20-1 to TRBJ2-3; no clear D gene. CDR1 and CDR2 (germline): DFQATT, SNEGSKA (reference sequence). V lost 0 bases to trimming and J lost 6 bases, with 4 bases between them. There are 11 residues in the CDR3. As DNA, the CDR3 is TGCAGTGCTAGAGATCGGGATACGCAGTATTTT. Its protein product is CSARDRDTQYF.

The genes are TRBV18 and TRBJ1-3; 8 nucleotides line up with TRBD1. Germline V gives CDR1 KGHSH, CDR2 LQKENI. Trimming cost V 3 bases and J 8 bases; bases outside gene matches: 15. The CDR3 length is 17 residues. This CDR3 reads CASSPRQGLSGGYTIYF. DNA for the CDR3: TGTGCCAGCTCACCCAGACAGGGGCTTTCGGGCGGATACACCATATATTTT.

CDR3 region: CACQLAGEATDTQYF. CDR3 sequence (DNA): TGTGCCTGCCAACTAGCGGGGGAGGCCACAGATACGCAGTATTTT. This chain uses TRBV30 with TRBJ2-3, with 11 bases aligning to TRBD2. Germline-derived CDR1 and CDR2 are GTSNPN and SVGIG (reference sequence). Germline trimming cut 6 bases from V and 2 bases from J; bases unmatched to any gene: 7. CDR3 size: 15 residues.

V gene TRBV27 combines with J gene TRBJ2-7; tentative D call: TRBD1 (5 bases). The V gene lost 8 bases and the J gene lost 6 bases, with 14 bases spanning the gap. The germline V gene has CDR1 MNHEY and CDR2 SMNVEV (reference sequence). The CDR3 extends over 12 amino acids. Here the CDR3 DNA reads TGTGCCAGCGTGGACACGGTGGGCGAGCAGTACTTC. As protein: CASVDTVGEQYF.

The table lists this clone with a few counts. Here the CDR3 reads CASSSGLAGTHEQFF. The CDR3 DNA is TGTGCCAGCAGCTCGGGACTAGCGGGGACCCATGAGCAGTTCTTC. The V call is TRBV7-3, the J call TRBJ2-1, with 13 positions matching TRBD2. In germline, CDR1 is SGHTA, CDR2 FQGTGA. The CDR3 covers 15 residues. V shed 4 bases and J 8 bases; nucleotides not matched to a gene: 5.

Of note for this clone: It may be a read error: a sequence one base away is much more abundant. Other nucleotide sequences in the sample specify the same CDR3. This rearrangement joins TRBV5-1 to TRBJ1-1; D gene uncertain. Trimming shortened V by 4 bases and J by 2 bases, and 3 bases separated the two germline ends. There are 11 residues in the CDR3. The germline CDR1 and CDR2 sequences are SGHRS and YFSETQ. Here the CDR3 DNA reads TGCGCCAGCAGCCTCAACACTGAAGCTTTCTTT. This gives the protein CASSLNTEAFF.

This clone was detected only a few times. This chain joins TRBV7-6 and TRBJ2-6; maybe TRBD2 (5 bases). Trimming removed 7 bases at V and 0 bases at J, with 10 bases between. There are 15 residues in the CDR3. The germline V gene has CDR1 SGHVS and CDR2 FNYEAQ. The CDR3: CASTIGVSGANVLTF. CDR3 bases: TGTGCCAGCACCATCGGGGTCTCTGGGGCCAACGTCCTGACTTTC.

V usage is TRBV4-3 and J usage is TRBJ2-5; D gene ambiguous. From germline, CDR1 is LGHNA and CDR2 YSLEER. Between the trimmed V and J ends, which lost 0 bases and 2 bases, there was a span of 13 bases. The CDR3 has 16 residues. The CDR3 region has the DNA TGCGCCAGCAGCCAAGATCTCGCGGTAGGTCAAGAGACCCAGTACTTC. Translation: CASSQDLAVGQETQYF.

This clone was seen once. The CDR3 DNA follows: TGTGCCAGCAGCCAAGGAGGCGGGGGGGCCCTCGAGACCCAGTACTTC. It encodes CASSQGGGGALETQYF. This chain joins TRBV4-2 and TRBJ2-5; 9 nucleotides agree with TRBD2. With V trimmed by 1 base and J by 5 bases, 8 bases remained unmatched. The germline CDR1 and CDR2 sequences are LGHNA and YNFKEQ. The CDR3 is made up of 16 amino acids.

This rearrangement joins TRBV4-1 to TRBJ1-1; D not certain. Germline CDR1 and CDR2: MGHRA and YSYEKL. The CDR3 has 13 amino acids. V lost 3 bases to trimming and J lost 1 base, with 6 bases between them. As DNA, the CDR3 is TGCGCCAGCAGCCACGGTGGGAACACTGAAGCTTTCTTT. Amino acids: CASSHGGNTEAFF.

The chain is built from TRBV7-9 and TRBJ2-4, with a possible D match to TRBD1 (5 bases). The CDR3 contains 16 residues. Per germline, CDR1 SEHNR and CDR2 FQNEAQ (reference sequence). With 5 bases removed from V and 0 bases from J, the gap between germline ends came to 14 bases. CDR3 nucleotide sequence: TGTGCCAGCAGCCTAAACCCGGACATAGCCAAAAACATTCAGTACTTC. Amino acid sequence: CASSLNPDIAKNIQYF. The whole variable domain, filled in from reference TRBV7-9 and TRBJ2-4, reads DTGVSQNPRHKITKRGQNVTFRCDPISEHNRLYWYRQTLGQGPEFLTYFQNEAQLEKSRLLSDRFSAERPKGSFSTLEIQRTEQGDSAMYLCASSLNPDIAKNIQYFGAGTRLSVL.

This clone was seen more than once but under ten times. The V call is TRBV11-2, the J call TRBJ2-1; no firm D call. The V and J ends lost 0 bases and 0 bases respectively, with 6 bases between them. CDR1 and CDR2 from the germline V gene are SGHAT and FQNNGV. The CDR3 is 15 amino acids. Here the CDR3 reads CASSLEQSSYNEQFF. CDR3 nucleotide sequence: TGTGCCAGCAGCTTAGAACAGAGCTCCTACAATGAGCAGTTCTTC.

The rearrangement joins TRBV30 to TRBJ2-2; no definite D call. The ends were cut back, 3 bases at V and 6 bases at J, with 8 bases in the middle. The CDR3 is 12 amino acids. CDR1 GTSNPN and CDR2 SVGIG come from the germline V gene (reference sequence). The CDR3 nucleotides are TGTGCCTGGAGCTTCGGTCCCGGGGAGCTGTTTTTT. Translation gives CAWSFGPGELFF.

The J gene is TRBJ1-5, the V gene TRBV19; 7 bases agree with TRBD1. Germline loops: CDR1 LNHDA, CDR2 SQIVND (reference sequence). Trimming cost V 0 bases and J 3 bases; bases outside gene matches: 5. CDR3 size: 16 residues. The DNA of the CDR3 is TGTGCCAGTAGTATAGATCCCAGGGGGATCAATCAGCCCCAGCATTTT. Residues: CASSIDPRGINQPQHF.

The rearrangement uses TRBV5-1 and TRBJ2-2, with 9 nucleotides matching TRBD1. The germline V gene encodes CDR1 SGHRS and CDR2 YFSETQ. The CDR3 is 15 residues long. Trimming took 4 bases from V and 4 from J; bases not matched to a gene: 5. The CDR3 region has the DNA TGCGCCAGCAGCCCCCGACAGGGGGTCACCGGGGAGCTGTTTTTT. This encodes CASSPRQGVTGELFF.

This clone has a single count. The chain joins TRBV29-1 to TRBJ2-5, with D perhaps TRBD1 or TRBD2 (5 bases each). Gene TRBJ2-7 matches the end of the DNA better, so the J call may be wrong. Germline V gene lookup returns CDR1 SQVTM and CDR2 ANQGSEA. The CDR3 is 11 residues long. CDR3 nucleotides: TGCAGCGTTGGTGTGGGACACGAGCAGTACTTC. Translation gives CSVGVGHEQYF.

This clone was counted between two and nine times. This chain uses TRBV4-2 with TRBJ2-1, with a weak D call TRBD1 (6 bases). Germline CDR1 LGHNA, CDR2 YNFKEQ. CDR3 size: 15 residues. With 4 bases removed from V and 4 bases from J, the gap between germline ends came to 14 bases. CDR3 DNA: TGTGCCAGCAGCCCCCCCAGGGGCGGGTACAATGAGCAGTTCTTC. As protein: CASSPPRGGYNEQFF.

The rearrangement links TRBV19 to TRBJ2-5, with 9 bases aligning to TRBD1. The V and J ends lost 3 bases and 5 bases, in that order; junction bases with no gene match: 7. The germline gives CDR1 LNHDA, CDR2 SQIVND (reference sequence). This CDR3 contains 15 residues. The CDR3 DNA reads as TGTGCCAGTAGTATCCAGGGACAGGGTTCGGAGACCCAGTACTTC. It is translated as CASSIQGQGSETQYF.

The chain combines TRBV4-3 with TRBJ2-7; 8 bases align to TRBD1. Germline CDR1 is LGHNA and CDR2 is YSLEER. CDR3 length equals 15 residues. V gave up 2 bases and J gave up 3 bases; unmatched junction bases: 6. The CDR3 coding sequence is TGCGCCAGCAGCCAATCACGACAGGGGAACTACGAGCAGTACTTC. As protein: CASSQSRQGNYEQYF.

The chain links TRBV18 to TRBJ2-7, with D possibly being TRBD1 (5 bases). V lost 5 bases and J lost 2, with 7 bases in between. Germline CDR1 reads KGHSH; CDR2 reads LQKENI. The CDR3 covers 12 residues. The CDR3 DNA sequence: TGTGCCAGCTCAGCAGGGCCCTACGAGCAGTACTTC. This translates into CASSAGPYEQYF.